This T cell receptor beta chain was sequenced during a study of blood T cell repertoires in COVID-19. Study information: Acute and convalescent COVID-19 specimens originated in the United States, Italy and Spain. T cells, B-cell-depleted T cells, or PBMCs supplied cDNA or gDNA.

Those enrolled, adults aged 18 to 89 years, came from under 25 US areas. Membership in each cohort depended on participant-reported clinical history. The method was immunoSEQ multiplex PCR; TCRdb's version includes in-frame clones alone and lacks a portion of them. The data contain approximately 180,000 clones, 82% of them singletons. The TCR sequence derives from a woman aged 55 to 70 with acute COVID-19. Sequences were obtained from PBMCs or T cells enriched from blood (not recorded which).

CDR3 amino acids: CASSLTGTNEQYV. In DNA form, the CDR3 reads TGTGCCAGCAGCTTAACAGGGACTAACGAGCAGTACGTC. V usage is TRBV5-4 and J usage is TRBJ2-7, with D perhaps matching TRBD2 (7 bases). The germline gives CDR1 SGHNT, CDR2 YYREEE (reference sequence). CDR3 length: 13 amino acids. V shed 2 bases and J shed 5 bases, with 11 bases lying between them.